These 25 T cell receptor beta chains were all obtained from the same sample, sequenced in a study of T cells in tumors after PD-1 blockade. The table came from immunoSEQ multiplex PCR; TCRdb's copy has only in-frame clones and leaves some out. This sample has 60,000 to 70,000 clones; approximately 79% occur once, and the top ten carry about 4.5%. The sequencing used PBMCs, collected after anti-PD-1 treatment. These receptors all stem from a human donor with basal cell carcinoma.

This CDR3 reads CASSRVGGPTDTQYF. The CDR3 nucleotides are TGTGCCAGCTCACGTGTGGGGGGGCCCACAGATACGCAGTATTTT. The chain employs TRBV18 and TRBJ2-3; D is perhaps TRBD2 (7 bases). The V end was cut by 4 bases, the J end by 2 bases, with 13 bases between. CDR1 and CDR2 from the germline V gene are KGHSH and LQKENI. This CDR3 has 15 amino acids.

This clone was seen a few times. The rearrangement joins TRBV28 to TRBJ1-2; 7 bases map to TRBD1. V trimming: 6 bases; J trimming: 6 bases; junction bases outside the gene matches: 13. The CDR3 is 15 amino acids. CDR1 and CDR2 from the germline V gene are MDHEN and SYDVKM. DNA of the CDR3: TGTGCCAGCAGACCGCCAACCGACAGGGAAGATGGCTACACCTTC. Translating gives CASRPPTDREDGYTF.

The chain carries TRBV19 and TRBJ1-2; a possible D gene is TRBD1 (5 bases). Trimming removed 1 base at V and 3 bases at J, with 6 bases between. Per germline, CDR1 LNHDA and CDR2 SQIVND (reference sequence). The CDR3 sequence is 13 residues long. In DNA, the CDR3 is TGTGCCAGTAGTATAGTAGGGGACTATGGCTACACCTTC. Its protein is CASSIVGDYGYTF.

This chain uses TRBV19 with TRBJ1-1; D might be TRBD1 (5 bases). Germline loops: CDR1 LNHDA, CDR2 SQIVND (reference sequence). With 7 bases removed from V and 1 base from J, the gap between germline ends came to 16 bases. The CDR3 sequence is 15 residues long. CDR3 sequence: CASTMDQGKNTEAFF. The CDR3 bases are TGTGCCAGTACCATGGATCAGGGAAAGAACACTGAAGCTTTCTTT. Together with reference TRBV19 and TRBJ1-1, the CDR3 gives the full variable domain: DGGITQSPKYLFRKEGQNVTLSCEQNLNHDAMYWYRQDPGQGLRLIYYSQIVNDFQKGDIAEGYSVSREKKESFPLTVTSAQKNPTAFYLCASTMDQGKNTEAFFGQGTRLTVV.

This clone was found a few times. The chain links TRBV6-6 to TRBJ1-5; unclear D gene. CDR1 and CDR2 from the germline V gene are MNHNY and SVGAGI (reference sequence). There are 13 residues in the CDR3. Trimming shortened V by 7 bases and J by 6 bases, and 13 bases separated the two germline ends. The CDR3, as DNA: TGTGCCAGCACCTATTACCCCCGTCAGCCCCAGCATTTT. Residues: CASTYYPRQPQHF.

The chain recombines TRBV6-5 with TRBJ1-6; possible D gene TRBD1, 6 bases. Trimming pared 2 bases from V and 4 bases from J, leaving 12 bases between. Germline V gene sequence: CDR1 MNHEY, CDR2 SVGAGI. The CDR3 loop spans 16 amino acids. Here the CDR3 reads CASSYGGATYNSPLHF. CDR3 nucleotides: TGTGCCAGCAGTTACGGGGGGGCAACGTATAATTCACCCCTCCACTTT.

The DNA of the CDR3 is TGTGCCATCAGTGAGTCGACAGGGAAGAACACTGAAGCTTTCTTT. This codes for CAISESTGKNTEAFF. V gene TRBV10-3 combines with J gene TRBJ1-1, with 7 bases lining up with TRBD1. From germline, CDR1 is ENHRY and CDR2 SYGVKD. The CDR3 is 15 residues long. The V and J ends lost 0 bases and 1 base, in that order; junction bases with no gene match: 2.

The V gene is TRBV15, the J gene TRBJ2-2; no reliable D call. The V gene's germline CDR1 is LNHNV and CDR2 YYDKDF (reference sequence). This CDR3 is 14 amino acids long. V lost 5 bases, J lost 0 bases, and 7 bases lay in between. For the CDR3, the DNA is TGTGCCACCAGCGGTACTTCGAACACCGGGGAGCTGTTTTTT. This codes for CATSGTSNTGELFF. The full variable domain, in which reference TRBV15 and TRBJ2-2 provide the parts outside the CDR3, is DAMVIQNPRYQVTQFGKPVTLSCSQTLNHNVMYWYQQKSSQAPKLLFHYYDKDFNNEADTPDNFQSRRPNTSFCFLDIRSPGLGDTAMYLCATSGTSNTGELFFGEGSRLTVL.

This rearrangement joins TRBV25-1 to TRBJ2-1; possibly TRBD1 for D (8 bases). Germline lookup yields CDR1 MGHDK and CDR2 SYGVNS. The CDR3 runs to 15 residues. V dropped 4 bases and J dropped 7 bases, with 17 bases sitting between them. The CDR3 nucleotides are TGTGCCAGCAGTGTCGTCGGACAGGGAGGGAATGAGCAGTTCTTC. It specifies CASSVVGQGGNEQFF.

The rearrangement joins TRBV7-6 to TRBJ2-6; possibly TRBD1 or TRBD2 for D (5 bases each). V was trimmed by 5 bases and J by 1 base, leaving 18 bases between them. This CDR3 has 18 amino acids. CDR1 is SGHVS and CDR2 is FNYEAQ in the germline V gene. Here the CDR3 reads CASSGRDGVSSGANVLTF. The CDR3 coding sequence is TGTGCCAGCAGCGGCCGGGACGGCGTATCTTCTGGGGCCAACGTCCTGACTTTC.

The genes are TRBV30 and TRBJ2-7; D unresolved. Germline loops: CDR1 GTSNPN, CDR2 SVGIG (reference sequence). V was pared by 3 bases and J by 3 bases, with 12 bases between. The CDR3 loop spans 13 amino acids. This chain's CDR3 is CAWRSPGGYEQYF. The CDR3 coding sequence is TGTGCCTGGAGATCCCCCGGCGGCTACGAGCAGTACTTC.

The chain uses TRBV15 and TRBJ2-2; TRBD2 agrees at 7 bases. The CDR3 contains 17 residues. V trimming: 3 bases; J trimming: 4 bases; junction bases outside the gene matches: 11. CDR1 is LNHNV, CDR2 YYDKDF, per germline (reference sequence). In DNA form, the CDR3 reads TGTGCCACCAGCAGTGGTGAACTAGCGTTCTCCACCGGGGAGCTGTTTTTT. Translated: CATSSGELAFSTGELFF.

The chain couples TRBV18 to TRBJ1-1; perhaps TRBD1 as D (6 bases). V was shortened by 3 bases and J by 4 bases, with 12 bases between the two germline ends. CDR1 is KGHSH, CDR2 LQKENI, per germline. This CDR3 contains 14 residues. The CDR3 loop reads CASSPSGATTEAFF. The CDR3 coding sequence is TGTGCCAGCTCACCCTCAGGGGCAACCACTGAAGCTTTCTTT.

The rearrangement joins TRBV12-2 to TRBJ2-5; the table's D call TRBD1 went unverified against the DNA. TRBV12-2 is described as a pseudogene. This CDR3 has 17 residues. Here the CDR3 DNA reads TGTGCAAGTCGCCCGCCCTCTGGGACACCCTTCCAAGAGACCCAGTACTTC. Its translation: CASRPPSGTPFQETQYF.

This chain connects TRBV3-1 (or the pseudogene TRBV3-2) to TRBJ2-7; no clear D. CDR1 and CDR2 from the germline V gene are LGHDT and YNNKEL (reference sequence). This CDR3 has 11 amino acids. The V end was cut by 3 bases, the J end by 1 base, with 1 base between. In DNA form, the CDR3 reads TGTGCCAGCAGCCATTCCTACGAGCAGTACTTC. Residues: CASSHSYEQYF.

This chain connects TRBV19 to TRBJ1-2; no clear D gene. Trimming removed 3 bases from V and 9 bases from J, with 14 bases in between. This CDR3 is 13 amino acids long. Germline CDR1 reads LNHDA; CDR2 reads SQIVND (reference sequence). The CDR3 bases are TGTGCCAGTAGTATTAATATGGAGGGTAGCTACACCTTC. Translation gives CASSINMEGSYTF.

The chain is built from TRBV3-1 (or the pseudogene TRBV3-2) and TRBJ1-2; perhaps TRBD1 as D (5 bases). Deletions cut 3 bases from V and 8 bases from J, with 13 bases between. The CDR3 runs to 13 residues. The V gene's germline CDR1 is LGHDT and CDR2 YNNKEL (reference sequence). The CDR3 is CASSQQGSLGYTF. CDR3 coding DNA: TGTGCCAGCAGCCAGCAGGGTTCGTTGGGCTACACCTTC.

This chain uses TRBV7-2 with TRBJ1-2; TRBD1 aligns across 11 bases. This CDR3 is built from 16 residues. Losses at the gene ends were 3 bases for V and 7 bases for J; bases not matched to a gene: 10. Germline CDR1 reads SGHTA; CDR2 reads FQGNSA. The CDR3 protein is CASSLDGQGAQGGYTF. CDR3 bases: TGTGCCAGCAGCTTGGACGGACAGGGGGCTCAGGGTGGCTACACCTTC.

This clone was detected a few times. The chain is built from TRBV6-5 and TRBJ2-7; D gene unclear. V lost 5 bases, J lost 1 base, and 12 bases lay in between. CDR1 MNHEY and CDR2 SVGAGI come from the germline V gene. The CDR3 totals 14 residues. The CDR3: CASSRTSTSYEQYF. In DNA, the CDR3 is TGTGCCAGCAGTCGGACGTCCACTTCCTACGAGCAGTACTTC.

The chain carries TRBV20-1 and TRBJ1-2; no firm D call. The V gene lost 3 bases and the J gene lost 1 base, with 12 bases spanning the gap. The germline V gene has CDR1 DFQATT and CDR2 SNEGSKA (reference sequence). The CDR3 consists of 14 residues. The DNA for the CDR3 is TGCAGTGCTAGTGCTGTCGGTAATAACTATGGCTACACCTTC. It yields the protein CSASAVGNNYGYTF.

This chain links TRBV5-8 with TRBJ1-6; possible D gene TRBD1, 5 bases. The germline gives CDR1 SGHTS, CDR2 YDEGEE. Trimming took 1 base from V and 4 from J, leaving 12 bases between them. The CDR3 is 16 residues long. This CDR3 reads CASSLYRTSYNSPLHF. The CDR3 region has the DNA TGTGCCAGCAGCTTGTACAGGACCTCGTATAATTCACCCCTCCACTTT.

The V gene is TRBV5-1, the J gene TRBJ2-5; the match to TRBD1 covers 8 bases. The CDR3 sequence is 15 residues long. The trim removed 0 bases at V and 5 bases at J, leaving 6 bases unmatched. CDR1 is SGHRS, CDR2 YFSETQ, per germline. CDR3 residues: CASSLGQGAWETQYF. The CDR3 nucleotides read TGCGCCAGCAGCTTGGGGCAGGGGGCTTGGGAGACCCAGTACTTC.

The chain recombines TRBV5-1 with TRBJ1-1; TRBD1 aligns across 10 bases. V gave up 0 bases and J gave up 1 base; unmatched junction bases: 9. Germline assignment: CDR1 SGHRS and CDR2 YFSETQ. The CDR3 runs 18 residues. This CDR3 reads CASSLEGQGSLWNTEAFF. CDR3 nucleotide sequence: TGCGCCAGCAGCTTGGAGGGACAGGGGTCTTTGTGGAACACTGAAGCTTTCTTT.

This clone was seen a handful of times. The V call is TRBV7-6, the J call TRBJ2-7, with TRBD2 matching over 12 bases. The V and J ends lost 5 bases and 6 bases, in that order; junction bases with no gene match: 2. Germline V gene sequence: CDR1 SGHVS, CDR2 FNYEAQ. The CDR3 is 13 residues long. The CDR3 coding sequence is TGTGCCAGCAGCAAACTAGCGGGGGGCGAGCAGTACTTC. Translation gives CASSKLAGGEQYF.

The chain uses TRBV6-4 and TRBJ2-2; D ambiguous. V was cut by 4 bases and J by 4 bases, with 10 bases left in between. CDR3 length: 14 residues. Germline V gene data show CDR1 as MRHNA and CDR2 as SNTAGT. CDR3 in amino acids: CASSAMGFTGELFF. The CDR3 bases are TGTGCCAGCAGTGCAATGGGATTCACCGGGGAGCTGTTTTTT.